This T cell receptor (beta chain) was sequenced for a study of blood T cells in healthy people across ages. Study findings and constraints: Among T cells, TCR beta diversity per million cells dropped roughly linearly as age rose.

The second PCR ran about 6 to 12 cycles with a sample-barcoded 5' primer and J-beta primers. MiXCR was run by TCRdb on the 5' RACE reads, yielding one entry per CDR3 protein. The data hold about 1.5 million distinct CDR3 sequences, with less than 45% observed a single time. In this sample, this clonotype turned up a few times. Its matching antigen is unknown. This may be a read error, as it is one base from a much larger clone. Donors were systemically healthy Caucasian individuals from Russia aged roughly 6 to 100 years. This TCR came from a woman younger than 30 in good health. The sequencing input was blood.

The CDR3 coding sequence is TGTGCCAGCAGTGTAGGACACCCCTACGAGCAGTACTTC. This codes for CASSVGHPYEQYF. The genes are TRBV27 and TRBJ2-7, with D possibly being TRBD1 (5 bases). V shed 5 bases and J shed 2 bases, with 10 bases lying between them. This CDR3 has 13 amino acids. The germline gives CDR1 MNHEY, CDR2 SMNVEV (reference sequence).